The rows below give T cell receptor beta chains drawn from one sample of a study of memory CD4+ T cells and cytomegalovirus serostatus. The data were produced by immunoSEQ multiplex PCR, yet TCRdb's version contains in-frame clones alone and is incomplete. The data contain roughly 39,000 clones, around 84% of them singletons. The sequencing input was memory CD4+ T cells from blood. The receptor set was obtained from an adult in good health and CMV-seronegative. Both conserved end residues are part of each CDR3. Each record gives: CDR3 DNA, CDR3 protein, D gene, J gene, V gene, clone size. A D gene is named only where the DNA matches it firmly. Expanded clones are given a class, and other clones once, few, many or no size at all.

cdr3_nt: TGCAGCGTTGAACGGGGTGTCACAGATACGCAGTATTTT; cdr3_aa: CSVERGVTDTQYF; d_call: .; j_call: TRBJ2-3; v_call: TRBV29-1; clone_size: .
cdr3_nt: TGTGCCTGGAGAGAGGTCGGTATTCTCTCTGGAAACACCATATATTTT; cdr3_aa: CAWREVGILSGNTIYF; d_call: .; j_call: TRBJ1-3; v_call: TRBV30; clone_size: few
cdr3_nt: TGTGCCAGCAACGGGTCAGGGGGGATAGCTTTCTTT; cdr3_aa: CASNGSGGIAFF; d_call: TRBD1; j_call: TRBJ1-1; v_call: TRBV27; clone_size: .
cdr3_nt: TGTGCCAGCAGGTCCCTGGGAAGCTCCTACGAGCAGTACTTC; cdr3_aa: CASRSLGSSYEQYF; d_call: .; j_call: TRBJ2-7; v_call: TRBV2; clone_size: once
cdr3_nt: TGCGCCAGCAGCTTGGTTGCGGGGGGTCCCACAGATACGCAGTATTTT; cdr3_aa: CASSLVAGGPTDTQYF; d_call: TRBD2; j_call: TRBJ2-3; v_call: TRBV5-1; clone_size: once
cdr3_nt: TGCGCCAGCAGCCGGGGGGAGGACAGTGATTCACCCCTCCACTTT; cdr3_aa: CASSRGEDSDSPLHF; d_call: .; j_call: TRBJ1-6; v_call: TRBV4-1; clone_size: .
cdr3_nt: TGTGCCAGCGCTATAGACGCCGGGGAGCTGTTTTTT; cdr3_aa: CASAIDAGELFF; d_call: .; j_call: TRBJ2-2; v_call: TRBV7-9; clone_size: .
cdr3_nt: TGTGCCAGCAGCTTGACAGCCTCTCTGTACGGTGAGCAGTTCTTC; cdr3_aa: CASSLTASLYGEQFF; d_call: .; j_call: TRBJ2-1; v_call: TRBV9; clone_size: .
cdr3_nt: TGTGCCAGCAGCTTGACCGCCGGGGCCAACGTCCTGACTTTC; cdr3_aa: CASSLTAGANVLTF; d_call: .; j_call: TRBJ2-6; v_call: TRBV11-3; clone_size: .
cdr3_nt: TGCAGCGTTGTAAGGGGAGGAAACACCATATATTTT; cdr3_aa: CSVVRGGNTIYF; d_call: .; j_call: TRBJ1-3; v_call: TRBV29-1; clone_size: .
cdr3_nt: TGTGCCAGCGGGAGGGACATCTATGGCTACACCTTC; cdr3_aa: CASGRDIYGYTF; d_call: .; j_call: TRBJ1-2; v_call: TRBV2; clone_size: .
cdr3_nt: TGTGCCAGCAGCAACCGGGACAGGGTGGACTATGGCTACACCTTC; cdr3_aa: CASSNRDRVDYGYTF; d_call: TRBD1; j_call: TRBJ1-2; v_call: TRBV4-2; clone_size: .
cdr3_nt: TGTGCCAGCAGCTTAGGAGCAACTAGCGGGGGGGCGCTCAAAAACATTCAGTACTTC; cdr3_aa: CASSLGATSGGALKNIQYF; d_call: TRBD2; j_call: TRBJ2-4; v_call: TRBV7-9; clone_size: .
cdr3_nt: TGTGCCATCAGTGGGACAGGGGACGAAAAACTGTTTTTT; cdr3_aa: CAISGTGDEKLFF; d_call: TRBD1; j_call: TRBJ1-4; v_call: TRBV10-3; clone_size: .
cdr3_nt: TGTGCCAGCAGCTTTAGCGGGGGGTTACAAGAGACCCAGTACTTC; cdr3_aa: CASSFSGGLQETQYF; d_call: TRBD2; j_call: TRBJ2-5; v_call: TRBV7-2; clone_size: .
cdr3_nt: TGTGCCATCAGGGACGGCCTAGAGGGTATCTATGGCTACACCTTC; cdr3_aa: CAIRDGLEGIYGYTF; d_call: .; j_call: TRBJ1-2; v_call: TRBV10-3; clone_size: once
cdr3_nt: TGTGCCAGCAGGCCTCTAGGTGTCCCCTACGAGCAGTACTTC; cdr3_aa: CASRPLGVPYEQYF; d_call: .; j_call: TRBJ2-7; v_call: TRBV6-5; clone_size: .
cdr3_nt: TGTGCCAGCAGTTACTCAGGCGGAAACTCCTACAATGAGCAGTTCTTC; cdr3_aa: CASSYSGGNSYNEQFF; d_call: .; j_call: TRBJ2-1; v_call: TRBV6-5; clone_size: .
cdr3_nt: TGTGCCAGCAGCTTAGACGCCAGTTCCTACGAGCAGTACTTC; cdr3_aa: CASSLDASSYEQYF; d_call: .; j_call: TRBJ2-7; v_call: TRBV7-9; clone_size: once
cdr3_nt: TGTGCCAGCAGTTGGGAGGGAGCGGGGATGAGGGCAGATACGCAGTATTTT; cdr3_aa: CASSWEGAGMRADTQYF; d_call: TRBD2; j_call: TRBJ2-3; v_call: TRBV5-6; clone_size: .
cdr3_nt: TGTGCCTGGAACAGGGGGGCCGGAGAGACCCAGTACTTC; cdr3_aa: CAWNRGAGETQYF; d_call: TRBD1; j_call: TRBJ2-5; v_call: TRBV30; clone_size: once
cdr3_nt: TGTGCCAGCAGCCAAACAGGGGAGGGGGAGACCCAGTACTTC; cdr3_aa: CASSQTGEGETQYF; d_call: .; j_call: TRBJ2-5; v_call: TRBV5-6; clone_size: .
cdr3_nt: TGCGCCAGCAGCTTGCTGGGCTCCTACGAGCAGTACTTC; cdr3_aa: CASSLLGSYEQYF; d_call: .; j_call: TRBJ2-7; v_call: TRBV5-1; clone_size: few
cdr3_nt: TGTGCCAGCAGTCCCAGACAGCTAACGAACACTGAAGCTTTCTTT; cdr3_aa: CASSPRQLTNTEAFF; d_call: .; j_call: TRBJ1-1; v_call: TRBV27; clone_size: .
cdr3_nt: TGTGCCAGCAGCTTAAAGGGGATGGATCAGCCCCAGCATTTT; cdr3_aa: CASSLKGMDQPQHF; d_call: .; j_call: TRBJ1-5; v_call: TRBV7-2; clone_size: once
cdr3_nt: TGCGCCAGCAGCTTGCGGGGGCAGTACACCGGGGAGCTGTTTTTT; cdr3_aa: CASSLRGQYTGELFF; d_call: .; j_call: TRBJ2-2; v_call: TRBV5-1; clone_size: .
cdr3_nt: TGTGCCTGGAGCCTATGGGGGCGCCTATTCTCTGGAAACACCATATATTTT; cdr3_aa: CAWSLWGRLFSGNTIYF; d_call: .; j_call: TRBJ1-3; v_call: TRBV30; clone_size: .
cdr3_nt: TGTGCCTGGAGTCTACCGACAGTCCAAGAGACCCAGTACTTC; cdr3_aa: CAWSLPTVQETQYF; d_call: .; j_call: TRBJ2-5; v_call: TRBV30; clone_size: few